The T cell receptor (beta chain) under discussion was sequenced for a study of T cells expressing NK-cell markers. With the 5' RACE reads reprocessed, TCRdb shows one record per CDR3 protein and no DNA. The repertoire table contains some 450,000 distinct CDR3 sequences. Per the germline V gene, CDR1 is DFQATT and CDR2 is SNEGSKA (reference sequence). The CDR3 spans 14 residues. The sequence derives from a woman between 18 and 70 years old in good health. The chain recombines TRBV20-1 with TRBJ2-5; the TCRdb call, TRBD2, lacks DNA for checking. Sequencing used blood T cells: a sorted CD56 or NKG2C T cell subset, CD4+ or CD8+ T cells, or bulk PBMC T cells (not recorded which). The CDR3 loop is CSARIAGYRETQYF.